A selection of T cell receptor beta chains follows, all from one sample in a study of PD-1 blockade in classical Hodgkin lymphoma. Measured with immunoSEQ multiplex PCR; TCRdb has only the in-frame clones, and not every one. Among roughly 41,000 clones listed, about 86% were seen once. The source was peripheral blood mononuclear cells (PBMCs), collected before the second cycle of nivolumab. Receptors originate from a human donor with classical Hodgkin lymphoma. Each CDR3 is given with its conserved first and last residue. A D gene is named only where the DNA matches it firmly. Clone size is given for some rows only: seen once, a few or many times, or a class if the clone is expanded.

CDR3 protein: CASSATGNYGYTF
CDR3 DNA: TGTGCCAGCAGCGCGACGGGGAACTATGGCTACACCTTC
J gene: TRBJ1-2
clone size: NA
V gene: TRBV6-1
D gene: NA

CDR3 protein: CASSGDLDRVGNTIYF
CDR3 DNA: TGTGCCAGCAGCGGGGACTTAGACAGGGTCGGAAACACCATATATTTT
J gene: TRBJ1-3
clone size: NA
V gene: TRBV5-5
D gene: TRBD1

CDR3 protein: CASSPGTGRNTGELFF
CDR3 DNA: TGTGCCAGCAGCCCGGGGACGGGGAGAAACACCGGGGAGCTGTTTTTT
J gene: TRBJ2-2
clone size: NA
V gene: TRBV7-3
D gene: NA

CDR3 protein: CASSTRGEQYF
CDR3 DNA: TGTGCCAGCAGTACCCGGGGCGAGCAGTACTTC
J gene: TRBJ2-7
clone size: NA
V gene: TRBV6-5
D gene: NA

CDR3 protein: CASSQDASASTDTQYF
CDR3 DNA: TGCGCCAGCAGCCAAGATGCTAGCGCTAGCACAGATACGCAGTATTTT
J gene: TRBJ2-3
clone size: NA
V gene: TRBV4-1
D gene: NA

CDR3 protein: CASRIVPQMNTEAFF
CDR3 DNA: TGTGCCAGCAGGATAGTCCCCCAAATGAACACTGAAGCTTTCTTT
J gene: TRBJ1-1
clone size: NA
V gene: TRBV27
D gene: NA

CDR3 protein: CASSRIGGTQYF
CDR3 DNA: TGTGCCAGCAGCCGAATCGGGGGTACGCAGTATTTT
J gene: TRBJ2-3
clone size: once
V gene: TRBV27
D gene: NA

CDR3 protein: CASSQVAGGPDTQYF
CDR3 DNA: TGTGCCAGCAGCCAAGTCGCAGGGGGCCCAGATACGCAGTATTTT
J gene: TRBJ2-3
clone size: NA
V gene: TRBV14
D gene: TRBD1

CDR3 protein: CASSPTGYEQYF
CDR3 DNA: TGTGCCAGCTCACCGACAGGCTACGAGCAGTACTTC
J gene: TRBJ2-7
clone size: NA
V gene: TRBV18
D gene: NA

CDR3 protein: CASSPEGMSAGELFF
CDR3 DNA: TGTGCCAGCTCACCGGAGGGTATGAGTGCCGGGGAGCTGTTTTTT
J gene: TRBJ2-2
clone size: few
V gene: TRBV18
D gene: NA

CDR3 protein: CASSELNEQFF
CDR3 DNA: TGTGCCAGCAGTGAATTGAATGAGCAGTTCTTC
J gene: TRBJ2-1
clone size: NA
V gene: TRBV25-1
D gene: NA

CDR3 protein: CASSNSVLNTEAFF
CDR3 DNA: TGTGCCAGCAGCAACTCCGTCCTGAACACTGAAGCTTTCTTT
J gene: TRBJ1-1
clone size: NA
V gene: TRBV7-9
D gene: NA

CDR3 protein: CASSVDQGTYEQYF
CDR3 DNA: TGTGCCAGCAGTGTCGATCAGGGCACCTACGAGCAGTACTTC
J gene: TRBJ2-7
clone size: NA
V gene: TRBV6-5
D gene: NA

CDR3 protein: CASSVGAGTEAFF
CDR3 DNA: TGTGCCAGCAGCGTAGGGGCTGGCACTGAAGCTTTCTTT
J gene: TRBJ1-1
clone size: NA
V gene: TRBV9
D gene: NA

CDR3 protein: CASSPRSGSTGELFF
CDR3 DNA: TGCGCCAGCAGCCCCCGAAGCGGGAGCACCGGGGAGCTGTTTTTT
J gene: TRBJ2-2
clone size: NA
V gene: TRBV5-1
D gene: TRBD2

CDR3 protein: CASSESGLAGNEQFF
CDR3 DNA: TGTGCCAGCAGTGAATCGGGACTAGCCGGCAATGAGCAGTTCTTC
J gene: TRBJ2-1
clone size: NA
V gene: TRBV2
D gene: TRBD2

CDR3 protein: CASSVGGAGNQPQHF
CDR3 DNA: TGTGCCAGCAGTGTAGGTGGAGCGGGCAATCAGCCCCAGCATTTT
J gene: TRBJ1-5
clone size: NA
V gene: TRBV25-1
D gene: NA

CDR3 protein: CASSINPGQGETQYF
CDR3 DNA: TGTGCCAGTAGTATAAATCCGGGACAGGGAGAGACCCAGTACTTC
J gene: TRBJ2-5
clone size: NA
V gene: TRBV19
D gene: TRBD1

CDR3 protein: CASSGGQGQSSYNEQFF
CDR3 DNA: TGTGCCAGCAGCGGCGGACAGGGACAAAGCTCCTACAATGAGCAGTTCTTC
J gene: TRBJ2-1
clone size: NA
V gene: TRBV9
D gene: TRBD1

CDR3 protein: CASQPPFLGAGYTF
CDR3 DNA: TGTGCCTCGCAGCCCCCATTCCTGGGGGCCGGCTACACCTTC
J gene: TRBJ1-2
clone size: once
V gene: TRBV30
D gene: NA

CDR3 protein: CASRTRTGNMNTEAFF
CDR3 DNA: TGTGCCAGCAGGACAAGGACAGGGAACATGAACACTGAAGCTTTCTTT
J gene: TRBJ1-1
clone size: NA
V gene: TRBV5-8
D gene: TRBD1

CDR3 protein: CASKANTEAFF
CDR3 DNA: TGTGCCAGCAAGGCGAACACTGAAGCTTTCTTT
J gene: TRBJ1-1
clone size: few
V gene: TRBV28
D gene: NA

CDR3 protein: CASSEWRWNQPQHF
CDR3 DNA: TGTGCCAGCAGTGAATGGCGGTGGAATCAGCCCCAGCATTTT
J gene: TRBJ1-5
clone size: NA
V gene: TRBV2
D gene: NA

CDR3 protein: CASSRWGEGSNEQFF
CDR3 DNA: TGTGCCAGCAGCCGATGGGGGGAGGGCTCCAATGAGCAGTTCTTC
J gene: TRBJ2-1
clone size: NA
V gene: TRBV11-2
D gene: TRBD2

CDR3 protein: CSAAGTSFGELFF
CDR3 DNA: TGCAGCGCCGCGGGGACTAGCTTCGGGGAGCTGTTTTTT
J gene: TRBJ2-2
clone size: medium-sized
V gene: TRBV29-1
D gene: TRBD2

CDR3 protein: CASRWRATSGSSYEQYF
CDR3 DNA: TGTGCCAGCAGATGGAGGGCGACTAGCGGGAGCTCCTACGAGCAGTACTTC
J gene: TRBJ2-7
clone size: NA
V gene: TRBV5-4
D gene: TRBD2

CDR3 protein: CASSQEKWPSGVWGELFF
CDR3 DNA: TGTGCCAGCAGCCAAGAAAAGTGGCCCTCCGGGGTTTGGGGGGAGCTGTTTTTT
J gene: TRBJ2-2
clone size: NA
V gene: TRBV4-2
D gene: NA

CDR3 protein: CASSLVGGMGEQYF
CDR3 DNA: TGTGCCAGCAGCTTAGTCGGAGGAATGGGGGAGCAGTACTTC
J gene: TRBJ2-7
clone size: NA
V gene: TRBV11-2
D gene: NA

CDR3 protein: CASSIYGRGSADTQYF
CDR3 DNA: TGTGCCAGTAGTATTTATGGGCGCGGGAGTGCAGATACGCAGTATTTT
J gene: TRBJ2-3
clone size: NA
V gene: TRBV19
D gene: TRBD2

CDR3 protein: CASSFDQLVATNEKLFF
CDR3 DNA: TGTGCCAGCAGTTTTGACCAGTTGGTGGCAACTAATGAAAAACTGTTTTTT
J gene: TRBJ1-4
clone size: NA
V gene: TRBV28
D gene: NA

CDR3 protein: CASSPGGGTGSEGMFF
CDR3 DNA: TGCGCCAGCAGCCCGGGCGGCGGGACAGGGTCTGAAGGGATGTTTTTT
J gene: TRBJ1-4
clone size: NA
V gene: TRBV5-1
D gene: TRBD1

CDR3 protein: CASSVTGTGYNEQFF
CDR3 DNA: TGTGCCAGCAGCGTCACAGGGACTGGATACAATGAGCAGTTCTTC
J gene: TRBJ2-1
clone size: large
V gene: TRBV9
D gene: NA

CDR3 protein: CASSIAGTSVTGELFF
CDR3 DNA: TGTGCCAGCAGTATCGCCGGGACTAGCGTTACCGGGGAGCTGTTTTTT
J gene: TRBJ2-2
clone size: NA
V gene: TRBV25-1
D gene: TRBD2

CDR3 protein: CAWSVMGLAGRTDTQYF
CDR3 DNA: TGTGCCTGGAGTGTAATGGGGCTAGCGGGCCGCACAGATACGCAGTATTTT
J gene: TRBJ2-3
clone size: NA
V gene: TRBV30
D gene: TRBD2

CDR3 protein: CASGDRYSNQPQHF
CDR3 DNA: TGTGCCAGCGGGGATAGATATAGCAATCAGCCCCAGCATTTT
J gene: TRBJ1-5
clone size: NA
V gene: TRBV6-6
D gene: NA

CDR3 protein: CASSRYPDRDVVRQSGELFF
CDR3 DNA: TGCGCCAGCAGCCGATACCCGGACAGGGATGTAGTTCGGCAGTCCGGGGAGCTGTTTTTT
J gene: TRBJ2-2
clone size: NA
V gene: TRBV5-1
D gene: TRBD1

CDR3 protein: CASDRGGDTIYF
CDR3 DNA: TGTGCCAGCGACCGGGGCGGAGACACCATATATTTT
J gene: TRBJ1-3
clone size: once
V gene: TRBV28
D gene: NA

CDR3 protein: CATSRGVKEKLFF
CDR3 DNA: TGCGCCACCAGCCGGGGTGTTAAGGAAAAACTGTTTTTT
J gene: TRBJ1-4
clone size: NA
V gene: TRBV4-1
D gene: NA

CDR3 protein: CASSYLTGRSYEQYF
CDR3 DNA: TGTGCCAGCAGTTACTTAACAGGTCGCTCCTACGAGCAGTACTTC
J gene: TRBJ2-7
clone size: NA
V gene: TRBV6-6
D gene: NA

CDR3 protein: CASSQYLGDGYTF
CDR3 DNA: TGTGCCAGCAGCCAGTACCTGGGGGATGGCTACACCTTC
J gene: TRBJ1-2
clone size: NA
V gene: TRBV11-2
D gene: NA

CDR3 protein: CASSSLAGGPYEQYF
CDR3 DNA: TGTGCCAGCAGCTCCCTAGCGGGAGGGCCTTACGAGCAGTACTTC
J gene: TRBJ2-7
clone size: NA
V gene: TRBV11-3
D gene: TRBD2

CDR3 protein: CASSPLLAGIYEQYF
CDR3 DNA: TGTGCCAGCAGCCCCCTCCTAGCGGGAATATACGAGCAGTACTTC
J gene: TRBJ2-7
clone size: NA
V gene: TRBV7-3
D gene: TRBD2

CDR3 protein: CASSLAGGHGYTF
CDR3 DNA: TGTGCCAGCAGCTTAGCCGGGGGGCATGGCTACACCTTC
J gene: TRBJ1-2
clone size: NA
V gene: TRBV11-3
D gene: NA

CDR3 protein: CAWTGSVTEAFF
CDR3 DNA: TGTGCCTGGACAGGGAGTGTGACTGAAGCTTTCTTT
J gene: TRBJ1-1
clone size: few
V gene: TRBV30
D gene: NA

CDR3 protein: CASSRTAAQPYEQYF
CDR3 DNA: TGCGCCAGCAGCCGGACAGCTGCCCAACCCTACGAGCAGTACTTC
J gene: TRBJ2-7
clone size: NA
V gene: TRBV5-1
D gene: NA

CDR3 protein: CASTRLREYEQYF
CDR3 DNA: TGTGCCAGCACCCGATTGAGGGAGTACGAGCAGTACTTC
J gene: TRBJ2-7
clone size: NA
V gene: TRBV7-9
D gene: NA

CDR3 protein: CASMEGFVTGNTIYF
CDR3 DNA: TGCGCCAGCATGGAGGGGTTCGTGACTGGAAACACCATATATTTT
J gene: TRBJ1-3
clone size: NA
V gene: TRBV5-1
D gene: NA

CDR3 protein: CASSPGGLAGGSNEQFF
CDR3 DNA: TGTGCCAGCAGTCCGGGGGGGCTAGCGGGAGGAAGCAATGAGCAGTTCTTC
J gene: TRBJ2-1
clone size: NA
V gene: TRBV6-4
D gene: TRBD2

CDR3 protein: CASWPGPGTGWTEAFF
CDR3 DNA: TGTGCCAGTTGGCCGGGGCCCGGGACAGGGTGGACTGAAGCTTTCTTT
J gene: TRBJ1-1
clone size: NA
V gene: TRBV19
D gene: TRBD1

CDR3 protein: CASSFGGVREQYF
CDR3 DNA: TGTGCCAGCAGCTTTGGGGGGGTAAGGGAGCAGTACTTC
J gene: TRBJ2-7
clone size: NA
V gene: TRBV5-4
D gene: TRBD2

CDR3 protein: CASSLGVYGNQPQHF
CDR3 DNA: TGTGCCAGCAGCTTAGGAGTCTATGGCAATCAGCCCCAGCATTTT
J gene: TRBJ1-5
clone size: NA
V gene: TRBV11-2
D gene: NA

CDR3 protein: CASSRGGSVTDTQYF
CDR3 DNA: TGCGCCAGCAGCCGAGGTGGCTCCGTAACAGATACGCAGTATTTT
J gene: TRBJ2-3
clone size: NA
V gene: TRBV5-1
D gene: NA

CDR3 protein: CASSLTSGRADTGELFF
CDR3 DNA: TGTGCCAGCAGTTTGACTAGCGGGAGGGCCGACACCGGGGAGCTGTTTTTT
J gene: TRBJ2-2
clone size: NA
V gene: TRBV28
D gene: TRBD2

CDR3 protein: CASSLEGGAVVPGELFF
CDR3 DNA: TGTGCCAGCAGTTTAGAAGGGGGCGCCGTTGTCCCCGGGGAGCTGTTTTTT
J gene: TRBJ2-2
clone size: once
V gene: TRBV27
D gene: TRBD1

CDR3 protein: CASRITGVYSNQPQHF
CDR3 DNA: TGTGCCAGCCGAATTACAGGGGTTTATAGCAATCAGCCCCAGCATTTT
J gene: TRBJ1-5
clone size: NA
V gene: TRBV27
D gene: TRBD1